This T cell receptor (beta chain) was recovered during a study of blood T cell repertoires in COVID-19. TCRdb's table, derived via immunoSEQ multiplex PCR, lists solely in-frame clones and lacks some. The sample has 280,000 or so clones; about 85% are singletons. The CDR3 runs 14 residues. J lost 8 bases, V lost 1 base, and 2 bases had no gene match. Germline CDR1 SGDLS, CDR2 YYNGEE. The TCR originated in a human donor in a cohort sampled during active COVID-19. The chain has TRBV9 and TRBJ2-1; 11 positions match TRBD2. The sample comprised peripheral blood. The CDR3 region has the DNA TGTGCCAGCAGCGTAATGACTAGCGGGGATGAGCAGTTCTTC. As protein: CASSVMTSGDEQFF.